Listed here are 28 T cell receptor beta chains from one sample, sequenced in a study of T cell repertoires in cytomegalovirus infection. Each CDR3 protein gets one entry after TCRdb re-called the reads with MiXCR. The sample lists about 350,000 distinct CDR3 sequences, 34% occurring once. The antigens these receptors bind are not known. The sequencing used cultured PBMCs, collected from culture after CMV antigen stimulation. These receptors came from a human donor in good health (CMV status not recorded). Some clones in this sample may be carry-over from other donors' samples.

The chain uses TRBV7-2 and TRBJ2-7, with 11 nucleotides matching TRBD2. The CDR3 totals 16 residues. In germline, CDR1 is SGHTA, CDR2 FQGNSA. Trimming took 5 bases from V and 3 from J; bases not matched to a gene: 9. CDR3 in amino acids: CASSRTGLAAYYEQYF. As DNA, the CDR3 is TGTGCCAGCAGCCGAACGGGACTAGCGGCCTACTACGAGCAGTACTTC.

This clonotype was detected only a few times. The chain couples TRBV7-9 to TRBJ2-1; 8 bases agree with TRBD2. Unmatched junction bases numbered 16, after V lost 5 bases and J lost 10 bases. Per the germline V gene, CDR1 is SEHNR and CDR2 is FQNEAQ (reference sequence). The CDR3 consists of 16 residues. DNA of the CDR3: TGTGCCAGCAGCCCCAAAACTAGCGGAGAGTTTGGGGAGCAGTTCTTC. This encodes CASSPKTSGEFGEQFF.

This clonotype was recorded a few times. The chain is built from TRBV7-2 and TRBJ2-3; weak D call: TRBD2 (5 bases). V was shortened by 3 bases and J by 5 bases, with 12 bases between the two germline ends. Germline-derived CDR1 and CDR2 are SGHTA and FQGNSA. CDR3 length: 14 amino acids. The CDR3 here is CASSFRDSGDTQYF. CDR3 coding DNA: TGTGCCAGCAGCTTCCGGGATTCGGGAGATACGCAGTATTTT.

The genes are TRBV7-2 and TRBJ1-2; no firm D call. V was shortened by 4 bases and J by 0 bases, with 9 bases between the two germline ends. This CDR3 region has 14 residues. Looked up from germline, CDR1 is SGHTA and CDR2 is FQGNSA. The CDR3 nucleotides are TGTGCCAGCAGCTCGGAACTAGCTAACTATGGCTACACCTTC. Translating gives CASSSELANYGYTF.

This clonotype was seen a few times. The chain has TRBV6-2 or TRBV6-3 and TRBJ2-1, with 13 bases matching TRBD2. This CDR3 is built from 19 residues. Per the germline V gene, CDR1 is MNHEY and CDR2 is SVGEGT. After removal of 0 bases from V and 7 bases from J, the junction contained 12 bases not matched to a gene. In nucleotides, the CDR3 is TGTGCCAGCAGTTACTCGATGACTAGCGGGAGGCCGGGGAGGAATGAGCAGTTCTTC. This translates into CASSYSMTSGRPGRNEQFF.

This chain joins TRBV27 and TRBJ2-3, with D tentatively TRBD2 (6 bases). Germline CDR1 reads MNHEY; CDR2 reads SMNVEV (reference sequence). This CDR3 comprises 16 residues. The V end lost 2 bases, the J end lost 3 bases, and 15 bases lay between the germline ends. CDR3 in DNA: TGTGCCAGCAGTTTAGTGTCCGGGAGAAGGACAGATACGCAGTATTTT. As protein: CASSLVSGRRTDTQYF.

The chain employs TRBV5-5 and TRBJ1-5; tentatively, D is TRBD1 (5 bases). The ends were cut back, 5 bases at V and 5 bases at J, with 17 bases in the middle. The germline gives CDR1 SGHKS, CDR2 YYEKEE (reference sequence). CDR3 length: 15 residues. Here the CDR3 DNA reads TGTGCCAGCAGTCACGAGGGACCTCCGGATCAGCCCCAGCATTTT. Protein product: CASSHEGPPDQPQHF.

The genes are TRBV7-2 and TRBJ2-5; possibly TRBD1 for D (5 bases). CDR3 length: 13 amino acids. V gave up 3 bases and J gave up 5 bases, with 10 bases separating them. The V gene's germline CDR1 is SGHTA and CDR2 FQGNSA. Here the CDR3 DNA reads TGTGCCAGCAGCTTCCCCCCAGGGGAGACCCAGTACTTC. This sequence encodes CASSFPPGETQYF.

Only a few counts were recorded for this clonotype. The chain links TRBV19 to TRBJ2-6; tentative D call: TRBD1 (5 bases). The germline V and J ends were trimmed by 1 base and 4 bases, with 8 bases remaining between them. The CDR3 contains 15 residues. Germline CDR1 reads LNHDA; CDR2 reads SQIVND (reference sequence). For the CDR3, the DNA is TGTGCCAGTAGTATAGCAGGGTCCGGGGCCAACGTCCTGACTTTC. Encoded protein: CASSIAGSGANVLTF.

The V call is TRBV7-2, the J call TRBJ2-3; D might be TRBD1 or TRBD2, each matching 5 bases. The V gene's germline CDR1 is SGHTA and CDR2 FQGNSA. The V and J ends lost 1 base and 7 bases respectively, with 12 bases between them. The CDR3 is made up of 14 amino acids. The CDR3 sequence: CASSLVEGPHTQYF. The DNA of the CDR3 is TGTGCCAGCAGCTTAGTTGAGGGGCCTCATACGCAGTATTTT.

This clonotype was counted at least ten times. V is TRBV7-2 and J is TRBJ2-5; D ambiguous. This CDR3 is built from 12 residues. Trimming shortened V by 6 bases and J by 2 bases, and 7 bases separated the two germline ends. Germline-derived CDR1 and CDR2 are SGHTA and FQGNSA. CDR3 residues: CASRVGQETQYF. Written as DNA, the CDR3 is TGTGCCAGCAGGGTAGGGCAAGAGACCCAGTACTTC.

Ten or more counts support this clonotype. The chain carries TRBV25-1 and TRBJ2-5; D remains unclear. From germline, CDR1 is MGHDK and CDR2 SYGVNS. The CDR3 loop spans 13 amino acids. V shed 6 bases and J shed 0 bases, with 8 bases lying between them. CDR3 in DNA: TGTGCCAGCAGAGGGCCAAACCAAGAGACCCAGTACTTC. It codes for CASRGPNQETQYF. Complete variable domain (other parts from reference TRBV25-1 and TRBJ2-5): EADIYQTPRYLVIGTGKKITLECSQTMGHDKMYWYQQDPGMELHLIHYSYGVNSTEKGDLSSESTVSRIRTEHFPLTLESARPSHTSQYLCASRGPNQETQYFGPGTRLLVL.

The gene calls are TRBV25-1 and TRBJ2-4; possibly TRBD1 for D (5 bases). Looked up from germline, CDR1 is MGHDK and CDR2 is SYGVNS. V lost 2 bases, J lost 6 bases, and 11 bases lay in between. CDR3 length: 14 amino acids. The CDR3 spells CASSEQGFRNIQYF. CDR3 sequence (DNA): TGTGCCAGCAGTGAACAGGGATTTCGAAACATTCAGTACTTC.

This clonotype has ten or more counts. The CDR3 reads CASSLAPLAYNEQFF. CDR3 in DNA: TGTGCCAGCAGCTTAGCCCCACTAGCCTACAATGAGCAGTTCTTC. The gene calls are TRBV7-2 and TRBJ2-1; D may be TRBD2 (5 bases). V lost 0 bases, J lost 2 bases, and 8 bases lay in between. CDR1 is SGHTA and CDR2 is FQGNSA in the germline V gene. The CDR3 consists of 15 residues.

The table lists this clonotype with a few counts. The chain employs TRBV6-1 and TRBJ2-2, with a weak D call TRBD1 (6 bases). Germline V CDR1 and CDR2: MNHNS, SASEGT. Trimming took off 4 bases at V and 5 bases at J, with 11 bases between the two ends. The CDR3 extends over 14 amino acids. The CDR3 DNA reads as TGTGCCAGCAGTGCCAGGGGAAGAACCGGGGAGCTGTTTTTT. Translated, it gives CASSARGRTGELFF.

The chain carries TRBV9 and TRBJ2-3, with TRBD2 matching 12 bases. Trimming cost V 4 bases and J 4 bases; bases outside gene matches: 7. Germline CDR1 is SGDLS and CDR2 is YYNGEE. This CDR3 has 16 amino acids. The CDR3 DNA is TGTGCCAGCAGCCCCCGACTAGCGGGAGTTTCAGATACGCAGTATTTT. It specifies CASSPRLAGVSDTQYF.

The rearrangement uses TRBV7-9 and TRBJ2-1; 11 bases are a match to TRBD2. V was clipped by 4 bases and J by 13 bases; unmatched bases: 15. Germline assignment: CDR1 SEHNR and CDR2 FQNEAQ (reference sequence). CDR3 size: 16 residues. DNA for the CDR3: TGTGCCAGCAGCTCACGGACAGGACTAGCGGGTCTCGATCAGTTCTTC. Translated, it gives CASSSRTGLAGLDQFF.

The J gene is TRBJ2-6, the V gene TRBV4-1; D unresolved. CDR3 length equals 13 residues. With 0 bases removed from V and 12 bases from J, the gap between germline ends came to 9 bases. Germline V gives CDR1 MGHRA, CDR2 YSYEKL. The CDR3 spells CASSQDSASVLTF. The CDR3 bases are TGCGCCAGCAGCCAAGACTCAGCGAGCGTCCTGACTTTC.

This clonotype was counted only a few times. This chain connects TRBV7-2 to TRBJ2-2; D uncertain. V dropped 6 bases and J dropped 5 bases, with 16 bases sitting between them. The germline CDR1 and CDR2 sequences are SGHTA and FQGNSA. CDR3 length: 15 residues. CDR3 sequence: CASSRNRGATGELFF. The CDR3 DNA reads as TGTGCCAGCAGTCGGAACCGTGGAGCTACCGGGGAGCTGTTTTTT.

The table lists this clonotype with a few counts. The gene calls are TRBV19 and TRBJ2-1; 9 nucleotides match TRBD2. The CDR3 consists of 16 residues. V trimming: 1 base; J trimming: 3 bases; junction bases outside the gene matches: 4. The germline CDR1 and CDR2 sequences are LNHDA and SQIVND (reference sequence). Here the CDR3 reads CASSIGRLADYNEQFF. CDR3 in DNA: TGTGCCAGTAGTATAGGACGACTAGCGGACTACAATGAGCAGTTCTTC.

The V call is TRBV4-2, the J call TRBJ2-7; 11 positions match TRBD2. This CDR3 region has 16 residues. J lost 6 bases, V lost 3 bases, and 10 bases had no gene match. Germline loops: CDR1 LGHNA, CDR2 YNFKEQ. The CDR3 coding sequence is TGTGCCAGCAGCCAGGTTACTAGCGGGAGATGGGGCGAGCAGTACTTC. It specifies CASSQVTSGRWGEQYF.

This clonotype is labeled medium-sized. V gene TRBV7-2 combines with J gene TRBJ2-1; D call uncertain. CDR3 length: 16 residues. V was pared by 1 base and J by 3 bases, with 13 bases between. The germline V gene has CDR1 SGHTA and CDR2 FQGNSA. DNA of the CDR3: TGTGCCAGCAGCTTAGTGGGGATCCTATACTACAATGAGCAGTTCTTC. It encodes CASSLVGILYYNEQFF. The full variable domain, completed using reference TRBV7-2 and TRBJ2-1, is GAGVSQSPSNKVTEKGKDVELRCDPISGHTALYWYRQSLGQGLEFLIYFQGNSAPDKSGLPSDRFSAERTGGSVSTLTIQRTQQEDSAVYLCASSLVGILYYNEQFFGPGTRLTVL.

V gene TRBV7-2 combines with J gene TRBJ2-1; the D call may be TRBD1 or TRBD2 (6 bases each). This CDR3 is built from 16 residues. CDR1 and CDR2 (germline): SGHTA, FQGNSA. Between the trimmed V and J ends, which lost 3 bases and 2 bases, there was a span of 14 bases. CDR3 region: CASSFWLGGPYNEQFF. In nucleotides, the CDR3 is TGTGCCAGCAGCTTTTGGCTAGGGGGGCCCTACAATGAGCAGTTCTTC.

This rearrangement joins TRBV6-2 or TRBV6-3 to TRBJ2-1, with 12 bases that match TRBD2. The V and J ends lost 5 bases and 7 bases, in that order; junction bases with no gene match: 3. Germline CDR1 is MNHEY and CDR2 is SVGEGT. The CDR3 has 14 amino acids. The CDR3 protein is CASSLAGGQNEQFF. The CDR3 DNA reads TGTGCCAGCAGTCTAGCGGGAGGGCAAAATGAGCAGTTCTTC.

This chain links TRBV29-1 with TRBJ2-3; D call uncertain. The CDR3 covers 12 residues. From germline, CDR1 is SQVTM and CDR2 ANQGSEA. V gave up 3 bases and J gave up 0 bases, with 4 bases separating them. Here the CDR3 reads CSVDSSTDTQYF. CDR3 DNA: TGCAGCGTTGACAGTAGCACAGATACGCAGTATTTT.

The chain recombines TRBV19 with TRBJ2-2; TRBD1 aligns across 9 bases. The CDR3 loop spans 16 amino acids. After removal of 0 bases from V and 5 bases from J, the junction contained 4 bases not matched to a gene. Germline lookup yields CDR1 LNHDA and CDR2 SQIVND (reference sequence). The CDR3 bases are TGTGCCAGTAGTATAGATCTGACAGGGGGGACCGGGGAGCTGTTTTTT. Its protein is CASSIDLTGGTGELFF.

This chain joins TRBV7-2 and TRBJ2-5, with unresolved D. In germline, CDR1 is SGHTA, CDR2 FQGNSA. V lost 5 bases, J lost 7 bases, and 17 bases lay in between. The CDR3 is 14 residues long. This chain's CDR3 is CASSTRPEAGTQYF. In DNA, the CDR3 is TGTGCCAGCAGCACAAGACCTGAAGCAGGGACCCAGTACTTC.

A word on this clonotype: Relative to the germline gene, one junction end is altered; a read error may explain this. This sequence joins TRBV27 and TRBJ1-1; no clear D gene. CDR3 length: 13 amino acids. Germline V lookup: CDR1 MNHEY, CDR2 SMNVEV (reference sequence). The CDR3 spells CACSLSVNTEAFF. In DNA form, the CDR3 reads TGTGCCTGCAGTTTAAGTGTGAACACTGAAGCTTTCTTT.